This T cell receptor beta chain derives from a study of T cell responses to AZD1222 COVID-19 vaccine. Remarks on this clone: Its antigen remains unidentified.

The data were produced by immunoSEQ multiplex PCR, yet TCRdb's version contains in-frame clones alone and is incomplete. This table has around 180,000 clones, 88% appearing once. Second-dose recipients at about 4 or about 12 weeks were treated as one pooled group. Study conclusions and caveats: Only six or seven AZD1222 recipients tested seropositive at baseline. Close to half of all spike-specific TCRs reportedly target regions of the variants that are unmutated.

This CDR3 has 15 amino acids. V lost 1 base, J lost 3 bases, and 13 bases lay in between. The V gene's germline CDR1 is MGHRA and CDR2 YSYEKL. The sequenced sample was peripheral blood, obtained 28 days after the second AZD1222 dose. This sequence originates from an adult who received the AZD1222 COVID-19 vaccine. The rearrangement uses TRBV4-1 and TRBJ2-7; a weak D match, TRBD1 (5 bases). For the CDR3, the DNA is TGCGCCAGCAGCCAAGTTGGGGCACTTCGCTACGAGCAGTACTTC. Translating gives CASSQVGALRYEQYF.